This TCR beta chain originates from a study of identical twins. Study-level findings and limits: Twin pairs had excess sharing that was weaker in beta out-of-frame sequences.

This CDR3 is built from 15 residues. Germline CDR1 SGHTA, CDR2 FQGNSA. V was shortened by 1 base and J by 4 bases, with 14 bases between the two germline ends. This clonotype was counted at least ten times. The antigen remains unidentified. Via MiXCR, TCRdb re-called the 5' RACE reads, giving one row per CDR3 protein. Here the sample spans some 590,000 distinct CDR3 sequences, 9.6% being singletons. These same data were also listed under a study on yellow fever vaccine responses in identical twins.

Sequenced: PBMCs. The V call is TRBV7-2, the J call TRBJ2-7, with a tentative D call TRBD2 (6 bases). The receptor was isolated from a woman aged 18 to 35 in good health. The CDR3 nucleotides are TGTGCCAGCAGCTTAGAGGGACGGGCGGGGTACGAGCAGTACTTC. It yields the protein CASSLEGRAGYEQYF. Full variable domain (rest looked up from reference TRBV7-2 and TRBJ2-7): GAGVSQSPSNKVTEKGKDVELRCDPISGHTALYWYRQSLGQGLEFLIYFQGNSAPDKSGLPSDRFSAERTGGSVSTLTIQRTQQEDSAVYLCASSLEGRAGYEQYFGPGTRLTVT.